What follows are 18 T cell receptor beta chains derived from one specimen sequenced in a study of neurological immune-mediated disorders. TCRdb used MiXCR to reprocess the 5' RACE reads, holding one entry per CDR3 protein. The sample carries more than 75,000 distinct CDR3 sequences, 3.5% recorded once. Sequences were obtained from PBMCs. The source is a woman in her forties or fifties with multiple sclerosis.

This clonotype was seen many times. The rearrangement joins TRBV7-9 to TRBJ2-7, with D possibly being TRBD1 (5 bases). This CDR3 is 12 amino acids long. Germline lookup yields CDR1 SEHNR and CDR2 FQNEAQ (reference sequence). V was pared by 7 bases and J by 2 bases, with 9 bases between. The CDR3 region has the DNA TGTGCCAGCACGTACAGGACCTACGAGCAGTACTTC. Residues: CASTYRTYEQYF.

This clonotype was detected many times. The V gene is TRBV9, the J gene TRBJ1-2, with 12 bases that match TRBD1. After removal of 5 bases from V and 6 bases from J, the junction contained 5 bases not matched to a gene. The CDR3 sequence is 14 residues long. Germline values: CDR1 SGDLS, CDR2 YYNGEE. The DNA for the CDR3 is TGTGCCAGCAGGCCCGGGACAGGGGGCGATGGCTACACCTTC. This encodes CASRPGTGGDGYTF.

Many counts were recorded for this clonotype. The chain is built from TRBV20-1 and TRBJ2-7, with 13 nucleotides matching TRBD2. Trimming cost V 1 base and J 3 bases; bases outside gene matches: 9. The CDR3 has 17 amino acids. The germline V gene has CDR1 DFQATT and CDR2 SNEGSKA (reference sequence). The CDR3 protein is CSARGGLAGTGSYEQYF. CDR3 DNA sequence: TGCAGTGCTAGAGGGGGACTAGCGGGGACAGGCAGCTACGAGCAGTACTTC.

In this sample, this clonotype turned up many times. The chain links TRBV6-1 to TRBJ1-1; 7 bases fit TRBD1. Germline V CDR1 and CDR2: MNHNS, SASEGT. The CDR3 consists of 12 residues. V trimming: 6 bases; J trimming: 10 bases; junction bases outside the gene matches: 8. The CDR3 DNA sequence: TGTGCCAGCAGGCCCACAGGGGAATCAGCTTTCTTT. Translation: CASRPTGESAFF.

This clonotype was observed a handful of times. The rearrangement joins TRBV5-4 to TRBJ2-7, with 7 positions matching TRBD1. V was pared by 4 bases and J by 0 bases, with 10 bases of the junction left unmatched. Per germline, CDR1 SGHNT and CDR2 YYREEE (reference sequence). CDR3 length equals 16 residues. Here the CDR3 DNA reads TGTGCCAGCAGCGCAAGACAGGGCTCCATCTCCTACGAGCAGTACTTC. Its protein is CASSARQGSISYEQYF.

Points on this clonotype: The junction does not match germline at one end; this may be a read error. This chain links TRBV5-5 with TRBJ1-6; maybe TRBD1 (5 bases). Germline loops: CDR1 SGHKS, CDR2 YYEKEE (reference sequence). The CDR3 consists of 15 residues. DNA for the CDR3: TGTGCCAGCAGCTTGGATGGGGCGGTAAATTCAACCCTCAACTTT. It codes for CASSLDGAVNSTLNF.

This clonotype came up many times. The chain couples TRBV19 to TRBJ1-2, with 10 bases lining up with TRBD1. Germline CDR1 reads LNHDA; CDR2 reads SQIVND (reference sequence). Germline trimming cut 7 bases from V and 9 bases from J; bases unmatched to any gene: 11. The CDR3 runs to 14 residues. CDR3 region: CASNPRDRGTRYTF. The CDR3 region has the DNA TGTGCCAGTAACCCCCGGGACAGGGGTACGCGCTACACCTTC.

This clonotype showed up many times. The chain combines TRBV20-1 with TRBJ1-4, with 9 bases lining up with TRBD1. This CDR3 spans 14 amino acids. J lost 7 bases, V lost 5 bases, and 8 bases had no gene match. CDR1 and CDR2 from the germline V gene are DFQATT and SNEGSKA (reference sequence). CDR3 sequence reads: CSAPSQGAGEKLFF. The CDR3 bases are TGCAGTGCTCCGTCACAGGGGGCAGGTGAAAAACTGTTTTTT.

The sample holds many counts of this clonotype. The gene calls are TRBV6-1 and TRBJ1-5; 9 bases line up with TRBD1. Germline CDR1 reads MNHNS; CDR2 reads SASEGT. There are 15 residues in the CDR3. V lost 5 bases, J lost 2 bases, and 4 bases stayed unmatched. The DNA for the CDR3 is TGTGCCAGCAGTCTACAGGGGGCTGGCAATCAGCCCCAGCATTTT. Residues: CASSLQGAGNQPQHF.

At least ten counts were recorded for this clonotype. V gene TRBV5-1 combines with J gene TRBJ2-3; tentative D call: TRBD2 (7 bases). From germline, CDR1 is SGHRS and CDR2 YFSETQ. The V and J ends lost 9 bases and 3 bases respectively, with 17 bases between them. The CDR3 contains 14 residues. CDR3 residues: CATKGGGSTDTQYF. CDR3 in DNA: TGCGCCACCAAAGGCGGGGGCTCTACAGATACGCAGTATTTT.

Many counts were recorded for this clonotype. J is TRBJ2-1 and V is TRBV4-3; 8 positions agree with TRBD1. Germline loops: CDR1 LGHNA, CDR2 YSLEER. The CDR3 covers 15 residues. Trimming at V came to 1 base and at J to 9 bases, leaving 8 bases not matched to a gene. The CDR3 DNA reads TGCGCCAGCAGCCAAGCAGGGGGCTCTTATGTTGAGCAGTTCTTC. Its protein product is CASSQAGGSYVEQFF.

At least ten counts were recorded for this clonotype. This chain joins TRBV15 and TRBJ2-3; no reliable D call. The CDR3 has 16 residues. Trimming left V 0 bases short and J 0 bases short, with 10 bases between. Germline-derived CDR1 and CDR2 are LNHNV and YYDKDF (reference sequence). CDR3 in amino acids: CATSRDSGPSTDTQYF. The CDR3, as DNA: TGTGCCACCAGCAGAGATTCAGGACCCAGCACAGATACGCAGTATTTT.

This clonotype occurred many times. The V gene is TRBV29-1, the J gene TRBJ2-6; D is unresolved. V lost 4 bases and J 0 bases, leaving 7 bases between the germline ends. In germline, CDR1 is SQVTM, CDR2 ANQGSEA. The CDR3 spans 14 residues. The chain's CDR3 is CSVVSGSGANVLTF. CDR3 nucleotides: TGCAGCGTTGTGAGTGGCTCTGGGGCCAACGTCCTGACTTTC.

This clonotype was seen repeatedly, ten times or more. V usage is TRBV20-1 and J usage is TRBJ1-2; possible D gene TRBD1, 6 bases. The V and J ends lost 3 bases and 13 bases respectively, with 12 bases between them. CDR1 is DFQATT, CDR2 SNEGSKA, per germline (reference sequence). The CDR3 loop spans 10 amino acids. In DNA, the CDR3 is TGCAGTGCTAGCCAAGGGGGGAGCACCTTC. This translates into CSASQGGSTF.

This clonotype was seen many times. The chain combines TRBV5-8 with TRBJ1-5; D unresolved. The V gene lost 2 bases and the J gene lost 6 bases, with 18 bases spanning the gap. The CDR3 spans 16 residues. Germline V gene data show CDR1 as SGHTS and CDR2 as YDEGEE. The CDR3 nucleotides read TGTGCCAGCAGCTTACAGATAGGGAGTTGGGGTCAGCCCCAGCATTTT. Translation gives CASSLQIGSWGQPQHF.

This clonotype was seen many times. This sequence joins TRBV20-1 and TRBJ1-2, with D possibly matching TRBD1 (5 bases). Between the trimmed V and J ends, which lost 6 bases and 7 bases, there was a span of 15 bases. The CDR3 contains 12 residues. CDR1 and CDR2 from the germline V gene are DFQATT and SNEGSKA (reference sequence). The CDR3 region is CSATGTESGYTF. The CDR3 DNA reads TGCAGTGCAACCGGGACGGAGTCTGGCTACACCTTC.

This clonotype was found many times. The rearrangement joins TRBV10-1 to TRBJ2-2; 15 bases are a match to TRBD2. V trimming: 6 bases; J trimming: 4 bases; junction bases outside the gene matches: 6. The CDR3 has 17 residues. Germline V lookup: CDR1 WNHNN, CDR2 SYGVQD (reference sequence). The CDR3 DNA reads TGCGCCAGCAGCCCGGGACTAGCGGGGGGAGCCACCGGGGAGCTGTTTTTT. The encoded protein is CASSPGLAGGATGELFF.

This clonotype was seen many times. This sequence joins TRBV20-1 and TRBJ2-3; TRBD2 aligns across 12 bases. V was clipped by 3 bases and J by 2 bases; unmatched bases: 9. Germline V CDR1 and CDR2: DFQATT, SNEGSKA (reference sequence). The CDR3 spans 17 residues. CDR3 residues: CSARCLAGGCVTDTQYF. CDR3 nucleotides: TGCAGTGCTAGGTGTCTAGCGGGGGGGTGCGTCACAGATACGCAGTATTTT.